This TCR beta chain was recorded in a study of cytomegalovirus exposure and HLA in healthy donors. Study summary: Approximately 83 million unique TCRs from HLA-typed donors were held in an early data release. The Caucasian-associated ancestry cluster contained about 80% of the roughly 400 genotyped donors. General study results and limits: CMV serostatus alone was available as immune exposure information. Follow-up analysis later connected one missense variant in DCLRE1C with trimming of TCR beta V- and J-genes.

The germline V gene has CDR1 WNHNN and CDR2 SYGVQD (reference sequence). The CDR3 has 13 amino acids. The V segment lost 5 bases and the J segment 7 bases; nucleotides outside the gene matches: 7. Amplification used 60 Vbeta primers and 13 Jbeta primers. Only in-frame clones appear in the TCRdb table, and some are missing; sequencing was by immunoSEQ multiplex PCR. Here the sample spans 100,000 to 150,000 clones, approximately 73% being singletons. With respect to this clone: The antigen is not known.

The receptor was derived from a man in his sixties in good health and CMV-seropositive. The genes are TRBV10-1 and TRBJ2-5; 7 positions match TRBD2. Sequencing was carried out using PBMCs. In DNA form, the CDR3 reads TGCGCCAGCAGTTGGGACTACACGGGGACCCAGTACTTC. Protein product: CASSWDYTGTQYF.